This T cell receptor beta chain was sequenced in a study of molecular identifiers for immune sequencing clone quantification. TCRdb reanalysed the PCR reads using MiXCR and keeps one entry per CDR3 protein. The repertoire holds approximately 670,000 distinct CDR3 sequences, with 15% to 20% as singletons. Sequenced input: naive CD8+ T cells from blood, with Jurkat cell RNA spiked in. Described subset: FACS-sorted CD8+CD4-CCR7+CD45RA+ naive T cells. The TCR sequence derives from a human donor in good health. Some libraries in this study had Jurkat cell RNA spiked in.

CDR3 sequence (DNA): TGTGCCAGCAGCTTGGGGACAGGGGACTCCTACGAGCAGTACTTC. Protein: CASSLGTGDSYEQYF. J is TRBJ2-7 and V is TRBV5-8; 9 nucleotides agree with TRBD1. V lost 0 bases, J lost 0 bases, and 1 base stayed unmatched. The CDR3 totals 15 residues. Germline V CDR1 and CDR2: SGHTS, YDEGEE.